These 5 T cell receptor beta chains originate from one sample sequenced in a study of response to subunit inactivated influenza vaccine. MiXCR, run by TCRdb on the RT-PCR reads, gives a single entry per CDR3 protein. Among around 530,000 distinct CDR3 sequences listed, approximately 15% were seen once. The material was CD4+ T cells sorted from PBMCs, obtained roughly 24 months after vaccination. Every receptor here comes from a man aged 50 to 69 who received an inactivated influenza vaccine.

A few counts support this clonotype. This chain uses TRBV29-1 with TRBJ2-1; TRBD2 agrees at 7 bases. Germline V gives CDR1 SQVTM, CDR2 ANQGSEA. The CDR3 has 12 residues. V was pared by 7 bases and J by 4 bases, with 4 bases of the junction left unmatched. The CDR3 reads CSGGGLYNEQFF. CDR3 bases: TGCAGCGGGGGAGGGTTATACAATGAGCAGTTCTTC.

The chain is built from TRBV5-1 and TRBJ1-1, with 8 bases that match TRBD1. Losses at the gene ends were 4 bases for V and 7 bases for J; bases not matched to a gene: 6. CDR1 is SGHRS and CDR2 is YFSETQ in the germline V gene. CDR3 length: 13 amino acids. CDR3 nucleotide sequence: TGCGCCAGCAGCCTCGGGACAGGTGGTGAAGCTTTCTTT. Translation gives CASSLGTGGEAFF.

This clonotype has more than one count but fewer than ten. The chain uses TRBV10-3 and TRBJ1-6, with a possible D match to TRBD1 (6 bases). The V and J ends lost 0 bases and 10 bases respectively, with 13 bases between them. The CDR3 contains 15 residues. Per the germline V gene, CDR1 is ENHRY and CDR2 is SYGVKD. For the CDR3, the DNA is TGTGCCATCAGTGAGTCGATGGGGGCTAGATCACCCCTCCACTTT. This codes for CAISESMGARSPLHF.

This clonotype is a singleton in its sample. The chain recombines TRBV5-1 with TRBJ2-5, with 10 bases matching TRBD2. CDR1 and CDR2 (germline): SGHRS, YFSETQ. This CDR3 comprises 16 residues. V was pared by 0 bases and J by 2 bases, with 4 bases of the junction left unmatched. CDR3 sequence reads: CASSLGVTSGQETQYF. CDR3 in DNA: TGCGCCAGCAGCTTGGGGGTGACTAGCGGGCAAGAGACCCAGTACTTC. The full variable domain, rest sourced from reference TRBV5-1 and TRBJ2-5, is KAGVTQTPRYLIKTRGQQVTLSCSPISGHRSVSWYQQTPGQGLQFLFEYFSETQRNKGNFPGRFSGRQFSNSRSEMNVSTLELGDSALYLCASSLGVTSGQETQYFGPGTRLLVL.

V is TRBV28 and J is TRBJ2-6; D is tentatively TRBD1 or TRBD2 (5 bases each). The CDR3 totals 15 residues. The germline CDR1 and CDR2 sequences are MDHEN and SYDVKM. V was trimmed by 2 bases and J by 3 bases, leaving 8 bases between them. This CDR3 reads CASSLEGIGANVLTF. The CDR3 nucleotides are TGTGCCAGCAGTTTAGAGGGGATTGGGGCCAACGTCCTGACTTTC.